The following is a T cell receptor beta chain sequence with its context. Its antigen is still unknown. Disease duration under 2 months; hyperthyroidism patients were aged 18 to 65. This record comes from a study of T cells in Graves' hyperthyroidism and ophthalmopathy. Overall study context: Peripheral blood sampling occurred at initial diagnosis, before any treatment.

What was amplified from RNA transcripts were TCR beta CDR3 regions. The HTBI set primed first-round TCR CDR3 RT-PCR. TCRdb itself ran the multiplex PCR reads through MiXCR, one entry per CDR3 protein. The sample includes 470,000 or so distinct CDR3 sequences, 20% to 25% of them seen just once. In germline, CDR1 is MNHGY, CDR2 SVAAGI. Trimming cost V 9 bases and J 5 bases, with 8 bases left between them. This CDR3 region has 11 residues. Regarding the study as a whole: Before onset, ophthalmopathy was predicted by the model a median approximately 6.6 months earlier.

The chain combines TRBV6-9 with TRBJ1-5; no firm D call. The origin of this receptor is a man younger than 35 with Graves' hyperthyroidism. The sequencing input was blood. The CDR3 region has the DNA TGTGCCAGACCCCAAGATCAGCCCCAGCATTTT. This gives the protein CARPQDQPQHF.